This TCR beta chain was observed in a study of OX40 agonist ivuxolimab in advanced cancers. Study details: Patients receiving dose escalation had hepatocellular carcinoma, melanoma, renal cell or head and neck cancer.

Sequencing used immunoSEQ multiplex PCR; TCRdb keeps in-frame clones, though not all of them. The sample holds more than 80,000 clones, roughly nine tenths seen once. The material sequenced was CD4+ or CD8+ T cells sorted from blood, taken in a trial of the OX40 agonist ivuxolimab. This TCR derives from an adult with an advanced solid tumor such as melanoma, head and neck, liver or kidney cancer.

The CDR3 DNA sequence: TGTGCCAGTAGTATTGATTTGTTCTACGAGCAGTACTTC. Its protein is CASSIDLFYEQYF. The chain links TRBV19 to TRBJ2-7; D is undetermined. The V gene's germline CDR1 is LNHDA and CDR2 SQIVND (reference sequence). CDR3 length: 13 amino acids. V lost 3 bases and J 3 bases, leaving 9 bases between the germline ends.